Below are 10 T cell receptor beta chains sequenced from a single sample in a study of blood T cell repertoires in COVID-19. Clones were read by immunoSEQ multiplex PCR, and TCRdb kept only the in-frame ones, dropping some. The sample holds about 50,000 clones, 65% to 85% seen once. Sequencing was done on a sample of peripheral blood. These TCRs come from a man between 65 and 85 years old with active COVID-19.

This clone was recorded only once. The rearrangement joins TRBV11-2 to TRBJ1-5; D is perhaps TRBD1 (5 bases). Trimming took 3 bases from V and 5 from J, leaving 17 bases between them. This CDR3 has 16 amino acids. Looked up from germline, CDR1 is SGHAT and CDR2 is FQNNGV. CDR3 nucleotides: TGTGCCAGCAGCTTGGGGCGAGGTCGCGGCGATCAGCCCCAGCATTTT. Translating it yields CASSLGRGRGDQPQHF.

CDR3 nucleotides: TGTGCCAGTAGTATGGGGAGGCGGGAGGGTAGCACAGATACGCAGTATTTT. This gives the protein CASSMGRREGSTDTQYF. V usage is TRBV19 and J usage is TRBJ2-3; 9 positions agree with TRBD2. Germline CDR1 reads LNHDA; CDR2 reads SQIVND (reference sequence). The CDR3 extends over 17 amino acids. Trimming cost V 3 bases and J 0 bases; bases outside gene matches: 7.

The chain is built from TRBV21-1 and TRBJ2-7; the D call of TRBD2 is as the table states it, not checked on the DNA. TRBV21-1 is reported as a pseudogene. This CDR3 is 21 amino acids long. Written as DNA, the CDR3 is TGTGCCAGCAGCAATCCGCGTCCAGGGGATCATGAGAGCGGGGGCCCCTACGAGCAGTACTTC. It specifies CASSNPRPGDHESGGPYEQYF.

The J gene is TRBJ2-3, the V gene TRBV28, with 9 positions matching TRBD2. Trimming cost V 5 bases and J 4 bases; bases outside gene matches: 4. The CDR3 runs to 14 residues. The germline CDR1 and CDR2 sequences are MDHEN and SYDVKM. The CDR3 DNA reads TGTGCCAGCAGTATAGCGGGAGCCCCAGATACGCAGTATTTT. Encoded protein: CASSIAGAPDTQYF.

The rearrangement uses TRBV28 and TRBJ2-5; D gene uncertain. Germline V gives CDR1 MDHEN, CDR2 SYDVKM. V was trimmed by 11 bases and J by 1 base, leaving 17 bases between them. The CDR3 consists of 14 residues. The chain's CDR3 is CAASEPRGQETQYF. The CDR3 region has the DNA TGTGCCGCTTCGGAGCCGAGAGGCCAAGAGACCCAGTACTTC.

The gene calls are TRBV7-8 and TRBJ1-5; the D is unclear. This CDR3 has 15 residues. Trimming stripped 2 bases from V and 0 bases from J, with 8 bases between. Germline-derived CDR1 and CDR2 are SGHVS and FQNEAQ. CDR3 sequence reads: CASSLREYSNQPQHF. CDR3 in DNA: TGTGCCAGCAGCTTAAGAGAATATAGCAATCAGCCCCAGCATTTT.

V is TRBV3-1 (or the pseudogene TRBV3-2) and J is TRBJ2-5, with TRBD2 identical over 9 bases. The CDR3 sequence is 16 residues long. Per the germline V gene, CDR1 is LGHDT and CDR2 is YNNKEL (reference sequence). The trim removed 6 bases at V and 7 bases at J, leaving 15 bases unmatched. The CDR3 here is CASRHAPSGRSGTQYF. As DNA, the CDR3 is TGTGCCAGCAGACACGCCCCAAGCGGGAGGAGCGGGACCCAGTACTTC.

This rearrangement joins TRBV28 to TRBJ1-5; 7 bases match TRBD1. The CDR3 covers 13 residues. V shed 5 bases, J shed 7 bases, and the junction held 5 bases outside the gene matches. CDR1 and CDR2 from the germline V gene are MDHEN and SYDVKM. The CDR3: CASSAGQRQPQHF. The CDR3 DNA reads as TGTGCCAGCAGTGCGGGACAGCGACAGCCCCAGCATTTT.

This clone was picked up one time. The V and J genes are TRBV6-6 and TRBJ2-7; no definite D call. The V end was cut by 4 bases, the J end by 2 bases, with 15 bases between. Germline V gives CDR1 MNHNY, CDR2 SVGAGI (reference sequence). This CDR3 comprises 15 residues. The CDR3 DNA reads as TGTGCCAGCAGTTTGTCCCGCGACGGAGCCTACGAGCAGTACTTC. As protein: CASSLSRDGAYEQYF.

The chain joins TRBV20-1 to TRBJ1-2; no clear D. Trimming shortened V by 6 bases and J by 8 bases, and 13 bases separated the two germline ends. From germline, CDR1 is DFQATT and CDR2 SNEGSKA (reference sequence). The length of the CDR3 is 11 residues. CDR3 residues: CSAATGSGYTF. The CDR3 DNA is TGCAGTGCCGCAACGGGGTCCGGCTACACCTTC.